One sample yielded the 13 T cell receptor beta chains listed below, sequenced in a study of beta chain features in type 1 diabetes. The whole isolated RNA underwent reverse transcription, so sequencing captured expressed TCRB transcripts. Method: immunoSEQ multiplex PCR; TCRdb's copy keeps in-frame clones and lacks some. The sample has about 340,000 clones, roughly 9% seen once; the top ten hold about 1%. The study, taken as a whole, reports: Across all four CD4+ subsets, people with type 1 diabetes showed modestly shorter TCRB CDR3s.

These receptors are not linked to any known antigen. Sequencing was carried out using central memory CD4+ T cells from blood. The receptors stem from a man aged 30-40 years with type 1 diabetes.

This chain joins TRBV7-9 and TRBJ1-1; no clear D gene. CDR1 SEHNR and CDR2 FQNEAQ come from the germline V gene (reference sequence). CDR3 size: 14 residues. The V end was cut by 1 base, the J end by 2 bases, with 8 bases between. The DNA for the CDR3 is TGTGCCAGCAGCTTAGGGACGGTAAACACTGAAGCTTTCTTT. Translation gives CASSLGTVNTEAFF.

The V and J genes are TRBV7-2 and TRBJ1-5, with D unclear. The V end was cut by 7 bases, the J end by 5 bases, with 27 bases between. Germline V CDR1 and CDR2: SGHTA, FQGNSA. The CDR3 is 18 amino acids. The CDR3 DNA reads TGTGCCAGCAATTGTAAGTGGCTGGGTGGCGGGCGGGATCAGCCCCAGCATTTT. It encodes CASNCKWLGGGRDQPQHF.

This clone was detected only a few times. A much larger clone sits a single nucleotide away, making a read error possible. This rearrangement joins TRBV5-4 to TRBJ2-5; unclear D gene. The CDR3 sequence is 11 residues long. Trimming removed 0 bases at V and 3 bases at J, with 0 bases between. Germline CDR1 and CDR2: SGHNT and YYREEE (reference sequence). The CDR3 DNA sequence: TGTGCCAGCAGCTTGGAAGAGACCCAGTACTTC. This sequence encodes CASSLEETQYF.

This clone was counted between two and nine times. This rearrangement joins TRBV28 to TRBJ2-7, with 7 nucleotides matching TRBD1. V trimming: 4 bases; J trimming: 0 bases; junction bases outside the gene matches: 12. The CDR3 has 17 residues. CDR1 and CDR2 from the germline V gene are MDHEN and SYDVKM. The CDR3 spells CASSSTGTAENSYEQYF. In nucleotides, the CDR3 is TGTGCCAGCAGTTCTACCGGGACAGCAGAAAACTCCTACGAGCAGTACTTC. Looking up the rest from reference TRBV28 and TRBJ2-7 gives the full variable domain: DVKVTQSSRYLVKRTGEKVFLECVQDMDHENMFWYRQDPGLGLRLIYFSYDVKMKEKGDIPEGYSVSREKKERFSLILESASTNQTSMYLCASSSTGTAENSYEQYFGPGTRLTVT.

This clone has just a few counts. Different DNA sequences within this sample yield the same CDR3. V is TRBV28 and J is TRBJ2-1; D unclear. This CDR3 has 11 residues. With 2 bases removed from V and 9 bases from J, the gap between germline ends came to 5 bases. Looked up from germline, CDR1 is MDHEN and CDR2 is SYDVKM. CDR3 loop: CASSLESEQFF. CDR3 nucleotides: TGTGCCAGCAGTTTAGAGTCTGAGCAGTTCTTC.

This clone has a handful of counts. The CDR3 sequence: CASSYRRSSGANVLTF. The CDR3 bases are TGTGCCAGCAGTTACCGACGGAGCTCTGGGGCCAACGTCCTGACTTTC. This chain connects TRBV6-6 to TRBJ2-6; D is undetermined. The germline gives CDR1 MNHNY, CDR2 SVGAGI (reference sequence). The V gene lost 2 bases and the J gene lost 0 bases, with 8 bases spanning the gap. The CDR3 length is 16 residues.

This sequence joins TRBV9 and TRBJ1-2; D is ambiguous. V was clipped by 0 bases and J by 7 bases, with 16 bases between them. Germline-derived CDR1 and CDR2 are SGDLS and YYNGEE. The CDR3 has 15 residues. The CDR3 region is CASSVVSEGVSGYTF. In nucleotides, the CDR3 is TGTGCCAGCAGCGTAGTGTCTGAGGGAGTGAGTGGCTACACCTTC.

The J gene is TRBJ2-7, the V gene TRBV19; TRBD1 matches at 7 bases. The V gene end was trimmed by 5 bases and the J gene end by 6 bases; junction bases not matched to a gene: 7. The CDR3 has 13 amino acids. The germline V gene encodes CDR1 LNHDA and CDR2 SQIVND (reference sequence). This CDR3 is CASSETGPSEQYF. The CDR3 DNA sequence: TGTGCCAGTAGTGAGACAGGGCCATCCGAGCAGTACTTC.

The chain recombines TRBV5-4 with TRBJ1-4; 7 nucleotides agree with TRBD1. V gave up 4 bases and J gave up 3 bases; unmatched junction bases: 6. The germline gives CDR1 SGHNT, CDR2 YYREEE (reference sequence). The CDR3 consists of 15 residues. CDR3 protein: CASSPGGRANEKLFF. CDR3 sequence (DNA): TGTGCCAGCAGCCCAGGGGGAAGGGCTAATGAAAAACTGTTTTTT.

V gene TRBV10-3 combines with J gene TRBJ2-5, with TRBD1 matching 8 bases. J was trimmed by 4 bases and V by 3 bases; bases with no gene match: 4. Germline V gene sequence: CDR1 ENHRY, CDR2 SYGVKD. This CDR3 has 14 amino acids. The CDR3 DNA reads as TGTGCCATCAGTGACCCCGGGACAGGAGAGACCCAGTACTTC. Translated: CAISDPGTGETQYF.

This clone was seen a few times. V and J are TRBV6-1 and TRBJ2-3; 9 nucleotides align to TRBD2. The CDR3 has 16 amino acids. CDR1 MNHNS and CDR2 SASEGT come from the germline V gene. V was clipped by 4 bases and J by 2 bases; unmatched bases: 7. CDR3 in DNA: TGTGCCAGCAGTGTGAAGCGGGGGGTCAACACAGATACGCAGTATTTT. As protein: CASSVKRGVNTDTQYF.

This clone was observed a handful of times. The rearrangement joins TRBV7-9 to TRBJ2-5; maybe TRBD1 (6 bases). Germline V gives CDR1 SEHNR, CDR2 FQNEAQ (reference sequence). This CDR3 has 14 residues. The V and J ends lost 2 bases and 4 bases respectively, with 11 bases between them. The CDR3 loop is CASSLKIGGETQYF. In DNA, the CDR3 is TGTGCCAGCAGCTTAAAGATAGGGGGAGAGACCCAGTACTTC.

The chain combines TRBV9 with TRBJ1-6; TRBD1 might be the D (5 bases). Trimming removed 5 bases from V and 7 bases from J, with 13 bases in between. The germline CDR1 and CDR2 sequences are SGDLS and YYNGEE. The CDR3 has 14 amino acids. CDR3 sequence reads: CASRPGTINSPLHF. The DNA of the CDR3 is TGTGCCAGCAGACCCGGGACGATAAATTCACCCCTCCACTTT. Based on the CDR3 plus reference TRBV9 and TRBJ1-6, the full variable domain is DSGVTQTPKHLITATGQRVTLRCSPRSGDLSVYWYQQSLDQGLQFLIQYYNGEERAKGNILERFSAQQFPDLHSELNLSSLELGDSALYFCASRPGTINSPLHFGNGTRLTVT.